This TCR beta chain was recorded in a study of cytomegalovirus exposure and HLA in healthy donors. Points on this clone: Antigen unknown.

Regarding the study as a whole: That first-cohort TCR clusters tended to co-occur in the 100 to 150 validation repertoires was found in a later analysis.

Measured with immunoSEQ multiplex PCR; TCRdb has only the in-frame clones, and not every one. This sample has 300,000 to 350,000 clones, with approximately 85% found just once. The CDR3 extends over 11 amino acids. Germline V gene data show CDR1 as SGHNT and CDR2 as YYREEE (reference sequence). The V gene lost 1 base and the J gene lost 5 bases, with 3 bases spanning the gap. Material for sequencing was PBMCs. The receptor was isolated from a man aged 25-40 years in good health and CMV-seronegative. The rearrangement joins TRBV5-4 to TRBJ1-1; D is unresolved. The CDR3 loop is CASSLRTEAFF. CDR3 bases: TGTGCCAGCAGCTTGCGGACTGAAGCTTTCTTT.